This TCR beta chain was profiled in a study of blood T cells in healthy people across ages. Study-wide results and caveats: It was held that the diversity estimates obtained from one million T cells were underestimates. Age brought a roughly linear fall in TCR beta diversity measured per million T cells.

For the second PCR, which ran for about 6 to 12 cycles, a sample-barcoded 5' primer and a J-beta primer mix were used. TCRdb called the 5' RACE reads again in MiXCR, with one record for every CDR3 protein. The sample lists hundreds of thousands of distinct CDR3 sequences, around 49% occurring once. In regard to this clonotype: The antigen is undetermined.

The length of the CDR3 is 13 residues. Germline-derived CDR1 and CDR2 are SGHVS and FQNEAQ. The V end was cut by 5 bases, the J end by 10 bases, with 15 bases between. The clonotype was recovered from a man aged 25-45 years in good health. The V gene is TRBV7-8, the J gene TRBJ2-1; tentatively, D is TRBD1 or TRBD2 (5 bases each). Sequences were obtained from blood. In DNA, the CDR3 is TGTGCCAGCAGCAGGGGACCCTCCTACGAGCAGTTCTTC. Protein: CASSRGPSYEQFF.